This T cell receptor beta chain was sequenced during a study of vaccination effects on CD4 cells after COVID-19. Libraries were prepared by immunoSEQ multiplex PCR; TCRdb keeps only in-frame clonotypes and omits some of them. The sample consists of 25,000 to 30,000 clones, over 70% of them appearing once. ViraFEST used viral peptide pools to expand antigen-specific CD4+ T cells before sequencing. Researchers isolated CD4+ T cells once about eleven days of culture had elapsed. Two-dose BNT162b2 or mRNA-1273 vaccination was given to participants. As for this clone: Antigen: not known.

CDR1 and CDR2 from the germline V gene are KGHSH and LQKENI. The CDR3 runs to 13 residues. V lost 7 bases and J 0 bases, leaving 8 bases between the germline ends. This chain uses TRBV18 with TRBJ2-3, with a weak D call TRBD1 (6 bases). The receptor's source is a human donor who received a COVID-19 vaccine. Here the sequenced sample was CD4+ T cells from PBMCs cultured with HCoV-NL63 spike peptides, taken after COVID-19 vaccination. The CDR3 DNA follows: TGTGCCAGCTTGGACAGTAGCACAGATACGCAGTATTTT. This gives the protein CASLDSSTDTQYF.